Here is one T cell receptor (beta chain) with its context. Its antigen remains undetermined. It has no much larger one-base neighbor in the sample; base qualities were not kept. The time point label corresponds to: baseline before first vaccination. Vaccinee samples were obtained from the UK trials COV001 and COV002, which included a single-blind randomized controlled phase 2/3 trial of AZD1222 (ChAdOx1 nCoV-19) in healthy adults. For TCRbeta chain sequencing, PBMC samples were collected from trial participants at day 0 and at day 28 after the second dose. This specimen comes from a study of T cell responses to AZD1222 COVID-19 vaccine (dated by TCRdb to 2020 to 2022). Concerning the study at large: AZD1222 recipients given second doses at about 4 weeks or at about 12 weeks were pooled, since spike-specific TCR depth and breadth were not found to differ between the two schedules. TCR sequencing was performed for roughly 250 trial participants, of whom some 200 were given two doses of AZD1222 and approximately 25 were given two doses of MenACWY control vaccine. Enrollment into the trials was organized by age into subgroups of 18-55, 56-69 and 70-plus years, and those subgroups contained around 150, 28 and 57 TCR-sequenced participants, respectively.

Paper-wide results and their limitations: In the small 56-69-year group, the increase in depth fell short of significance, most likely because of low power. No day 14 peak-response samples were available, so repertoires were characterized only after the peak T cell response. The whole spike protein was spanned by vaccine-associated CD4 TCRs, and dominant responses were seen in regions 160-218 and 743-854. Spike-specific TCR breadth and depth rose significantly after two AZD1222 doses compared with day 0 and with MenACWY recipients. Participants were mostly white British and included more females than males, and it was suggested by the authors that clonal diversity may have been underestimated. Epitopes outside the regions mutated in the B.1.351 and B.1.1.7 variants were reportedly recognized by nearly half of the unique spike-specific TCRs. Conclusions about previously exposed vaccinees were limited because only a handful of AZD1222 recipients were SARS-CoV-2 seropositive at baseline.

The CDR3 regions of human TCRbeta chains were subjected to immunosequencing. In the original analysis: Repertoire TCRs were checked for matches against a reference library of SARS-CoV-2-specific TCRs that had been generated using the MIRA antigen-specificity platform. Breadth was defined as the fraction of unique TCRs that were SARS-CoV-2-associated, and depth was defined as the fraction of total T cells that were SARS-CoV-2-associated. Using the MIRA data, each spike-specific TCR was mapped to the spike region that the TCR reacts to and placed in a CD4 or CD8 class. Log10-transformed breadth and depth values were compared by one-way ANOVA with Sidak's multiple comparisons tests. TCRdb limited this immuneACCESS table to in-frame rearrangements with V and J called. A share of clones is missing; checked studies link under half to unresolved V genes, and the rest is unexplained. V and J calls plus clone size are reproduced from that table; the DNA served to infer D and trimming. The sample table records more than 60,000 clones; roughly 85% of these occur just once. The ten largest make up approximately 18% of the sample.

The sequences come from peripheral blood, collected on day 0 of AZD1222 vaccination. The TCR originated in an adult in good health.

This receptor has the CDR3 CASSFWGGTEPQHF. The nucleotides are TGTGCCAGCAGCTTTTGGGGGGGGACGGAGCCCCAGCATTTT. Recombination linked TRBV5-6 to TRBJ1-5; tentative D gene TRBD1, with 5 bases matching. V is shortened by 2 bases, J by 8 bases, and the region joining them spans 14 bases. CDR3 length: 14 amino acids, cysteine to phenylalanine. Just CDR3 DNA is preserved here, 42 bases in frame from base 1. Taken from the germline V gene, the CDR1 and CDR2 loops are SGHDT and YYEEEE.